Listed here is a single TCR beta chain. The target of this receptor is not known. The record has no base qualities; no much larger clone is one base away. The cohort was made up of about 670 healthy bone marrow donors. Cohort members were all nominally healthy when sampled, although unrecorded immune exposures were likely present. The donor was CMV seronegative and belonged to the group of approximately 320 seronegative cohort members. A peripheral blood sample was collected from each donor, and TCR beta sequencing was performed on peripheral blood mononuclear cells. The Qiagen DNeasy Blood Extraction Kit was used to extract genomic DNA from the blood cell samples. The data derive from a study of cytomegalovirus exposure and HLA in healthy donors (TCRdb year 2017). At the level of the whole study: According to an earlier analysis of several hundred of the donors, about 180 million T cells yielded some 110 million unique TCR beta sequences and about 300 Gb of sequence data. About 300 gigabases of sequencing data and around 87 million unique TCR sequences were included in an early release covering 500 to 750 HLA-typed donors. Among the approximately 400 genotyped donors, approximately 76% belonged to the genetic ancestry cluster associated with self-reported Caucasian donors. The study aimed to test whether signatures of past pathogen exposure could be identified by cataloging public T cell receptors. The study profiled the T cell repertoires of about 720 subjects by immunosequencing and related them to cytomegalovirus serostatus. Besides the first cohort of hundreds of subjects, a separate validation cohort made up of 95 to 150 different subjects was used. High-throughput TCR immunosequencing, statistical association of individual TCRs with disease status, and machine learning were combined to predict cytomegalovirus infection status. A later analysis re-examined previously published TCR beta repertoires from around 670 donors and added high-resolution HLA genotyping to investigate patterns of TCR occurrence. The later analysis used no new phenotypic data to find candidate immune exposures, relying instead on TCR beta sequences and their occurrence across donors. In an earlier analysis of a few hundred of the donors, high-throughput TCR beta sequencing was used to judge whether each TCR beta V gene segment behaved as functional or pseudogenic. Donor age, sex, ethnicity and CMV serostatus were compiled together with the repertoire data. A later genetic analysis took genome-wide SNP genotypes for about 55% of the 666 donors and used that subset as a discovery cohort. Every discovery cohort repertoire had been produced on one sequencing platform. Class I and class II HLA loci were covered by the typing at four-digit resolution. Typing coverage varied by locus: roughly 629-630 donors for A, B, C, DRB1 and DQB1; some 520 for DQA1; 606 for DPA1; roughly 450 for DPB1. Five DR-DQ haplotypes were treated as single units for association and clustering because of strong linkage in the cohort. Among approximately 370 genotyped donors of the cohort, an average of about 240,000 unique TCR beta nucleotide sequences was sequenced per donor, of which roughly 17% were non-productive. Overall results and qualifications from the work: When HLA alleles, especially DR and DQ, strongly co-occurred, attributing TCR associations to individual alleles was difficult. In a later analysis, most CMV-associated TCR beta chains were found to appear HLA-restricted, with HLA associations seemingly driven largely by CMV exposure. A later analysis found that TCR association rates varied across HLA loci, with DRB1 alleles showing the most associated TCRs and HLA-C alleles the fewest. The authors suggested that the approach could potentially be generalized to other disease states and immunological phenotypes. A further reported finding was that TCR beta sequences accurately predicted the HLA-A and HLA-B alleles for most subjects in the first cohort. A few of the identified cytomegalovirus-associated TCR beta chains were confirmed in vitro to be specific for cytomegalovirus antigens. For the cohort, immune exposure information was limited to CMV serostatus. Sequencing depth was assumed to be roughly uniform across donors in the presence/absence analyses, though that assumption may not hold. In an earlier analysis of roughly 560 of the donors, most TCR beta V segments were observed in productive rearrangements about 87% or about 30% of the time, broadly matching IMGT annotations. Linkage disequilibrium might explain the correlated functional status among segregating V segments, but an unknown experimental factor could not be ruled out. Several of the top co-occurrence clusters appeared to be linked to parvovirus B19, influenza, CMV and Epstein-Barr virus, according to a later analysis. While some public TCRs were present in many individuals, most TCR sequences turned up only very rarely across donors. In this cohort, only TCR beta chains were sequenced, and detectable features were limited by the absence of alpha or paired-chain data. The study listed 164 TCR beta chains as associated with cytomegalovirus. A later analysis found that HLA-associated TCR beta chains were more clonally expanded and had lower generation probabilities than equally common non-associated chains. According to a later genetic analysis, donors in an Asian-associated ancestry cluster had fewer N-insertions in productive TCRs than the approximately 670-donor mean. The classifier was reported to diagnose cytomegalovirus status with high specificity and sensitivity in both the original and validation cohorts. Because counts were too low, 15 or so rarely observed V segments, including chromosome 9 orphons, were excluded from the earlier analysis of 587 of the donors. The 87-base-pair reads could not distinguish some IMGT-functional V segments, including TRBV6-2 and TRBV6-3, so those segments were excluded. In a later analysis, some 18,000 TCR beta sequences were associated with specific HLA alleles at a false discovery rate of 0.05. V-gene and J-gene trimming of TCR beta chains was associated with a missense DCLRE1C variant in a later genetic analysis, and the association was replicated in an independent cohort. The sequencing pipeline was judged likely to have produced a cluster of highly shared sequence variants as a technical artifact. Because HLA typing was missing for some donors at each locus, association tests included only the typed subset.

V and J are trimmed by 5 bases and 3 bases, and the gene matches miss 7 bases of the junction. From cysteine to phenylalanine, the CDR3 is 16 amino acids long. The sequence is cut down to CDR3 DNA, 48 bases in frame from base 1. The germline V gene (reference sequence) supplies CDR1 MNHEY and CDR2 SMNVEV. Preparation of the library involved the immunoSEQ multiplex PCR assay. For the multiplex PCR, a mixture combining 60 forward primers for TCR Vbeta segments and 13 reverse primers for TCR Jbeta segments was used. A multiplex PCR assay on genomic DNA amplified the CDR3 region of rearranged TCR beta genes. The Illumina HiSeq System was used to sequence the amplified TCR beta libraries as 87-base-pair reads. Concerning the study's data processing: A later analysis counted approximately 84 million unique TCR beta chains across the 640 or so repertoires, and around 9.9 million of these chains were shared by at least two donors. A nearest-neighbor algorithm error-corrected the raw reads and collapsed the reads into unique sequences, merging closely related sequences to remove PCR and sequencing errors. Alignment of CDR3 sequences to IMGT reference sequences was used to assign V, D and J gene segments. For a sequence to be retained, at least a six-nucleotide match to both a V gene segment and a J gene segment was required. Rearrangements were called productive when the CDR3 lacked stop codons and stayed in frame with V and J; all others were non-productive. CDR3 was defined according to IMGT convention as the region running from the second conserved V-encoded cysteine to the conserved J-encoded phenylalanine. In an earlier analysis of around 540 of the donors, sequences lacking an unambiguous match to a single V gene segment were excluded. An earlier analysis of over 450 of the donors classified V segments as functional when productive rearrangements were above 56.7% and as segregating when the standard deviation between donors was above 5%. A statistical classification framework was built for diagnosing cytomegalovirus status from the catalog of TCR beta chain sequences. In a later analysis, V and J genes were assigned by comparing TCR nucleotide sequences against IMGT/GENE-DB human TR gene sequences. In a later analysis, CDR3 sequences and most-parsimonious VDJ recombination scenarios were assigned using the TCRdist pipeline. A later analysis defined each TCR beta chain by its CDR3 amino acid sequence plus V-gene family, and excluded reads lacking a unique V-gene family. To address suspected cross-contamination and a sequencing artifact, a later analysis removed a few hundred highly shared, low-generation-probability nucleotide sequences. In a later analysis, a clonal expansion index was calculated for each public chain from normalized within-repertoire ranks of inferred template counts. In a later analysis, generation probabilities were computed using a VDJ recombination model fitted to out-of-frame rearrangements, and the results were checked against IGoR. Hypergeometric tests were used in a later analysis to score TCR-TCR, TCR-HLA and TCR-CMV co-occurrence, with a repertoire-size bias correction applied to the TCR pairs. To estimate false discovery rates, a later analysis permuted the HLA or CMV assignments 20 times. In a later analysis, co-occurring TCRs were grouped using DBSCAN, and TCRdist sequence similarity was added for clustering within HLA-allele-positive subsets. For co-occurrence clustering, repertoires with fewer than 30,000 or more than 120,000 public chains were excluded, along with four to six repertoires with anomalous nucleotide sharing. TCRdb limited this immuneACCESS table to in-frame rearrangements with V and J called. A share of clones is missing; checked studies link under half to unresolved V genes, and the rest is unexplained. V, J and clone size were drawn from that table, and D and trimming were deduced from the DNA. The sample profile shows 150,000 to 200,000 clones; roughly four fifths of them were found once. Around 1.9% of the sample rests with the top ten.

Sequenced: PBMCs. Recombination joined TRBV27 with TRBJ2-7; TRBD2 lines up with 13 middle nucleotides. The sequence came from a man younger than 35 in good health and CMV-seronegative. At the DNA level, the sequence is TGTGCCAGCAGTCAGACTAGCGGGAGGAGCCACTACGAGCAGTACTTC. This sequence encodes CASSQTSGRSHYEQYF.